The next 8 T cell receptor beta chains were all read from a single sample in a study of blood T cell repertoires in COVID-19. Generated by immunoSEQ multiplex PCR, the TCRdb table keeps only in-frame clones and is missing some. The sample consists of 150,000 to 200,000 clones, 85% to 90% of them appearing once. The sample consisted of peripheral blood. All receptors derive from a woman between 70 and 85 years old with acute or convalescent COVID-19.

The chain employs TRBV4-2 and TRBJ2-7, with 8 bases matching TRBD2. The germline V gene encodes CDR1 LGHNA and CDR2 YNFKEQ. The CDR3 consists of 15 residues. V lost 1 base and J lost 6; bases outside the gene matches: 8. CDR3: CASSQGPAGVLEQYF. As DNA, the CDR3 is TGTGCCAGCAGCCAAGGGCCAGCGGGGGTTCTCGAGCAGTACTTC.

The V gene is TRBV5-8, the J gene TRBJ1-1, with D maybe TRBD1 (5 bases). This CDR3 is 14 amino acids long. Germline V lookup: CDR1 SGHTS, CDR2 YDEGEE. V lost 1 base and J lost 2, with 9 bases in between. CDR3 coding DNA: TGTGCCAGCAGCTTGAGGGGCCAAAACACTGAAGCTTTCTTT. It codes for CASSLRGQNTEAFF.

The chain has TRBV5-1 and TRBJ1-1; perhaps TRBD1 as D (6 bases). Per germline, CDR1 SGHRS and CDR2 YFSETQ. V was pared by 5 bases and J by 1 base, with 15 bases between. CDR3 length equals 15 residues. The CDR3 sequence: CASSFYGQTNTEAFF. CDR3 DNA sequence: TGCGCCAGCAGTTTTTATGGACAGACGAACACTGAAGCTTTCTTT.

V gene TRBV6-1 combines with J gene TRBJ1-5; D gene uncertain. Trimming removed 1 base at V and 2 bases at J, with 12 bases between. There are 16 residues in the CDR3. Germline values: CDR1 MNHNS, CDR2 SASEGT. CDR3 DNA: TGTGCCAGCAGTGAAGTGGGCTCACCGGGCAATCAGCCCCAGCATTTT. Its translation is CASSEVGSPGNQPQHF.

V and J are TRBV21-1 and TRBJ1-2; TRBD1, the table's D call, lacks a check against the DNA. TRBV21-1 counts as a pseudogene. The CDR3 runs to 15 residues. CDR3 sequence reads: CASSSGTGDGYGYTF. The CDR3 nucleotides read TGTGCCAGCAGCAGCGGGACAGGCGATGGCTATGGCTACACCTTC.

The chain uses TRBV18 and TRBJ1-4, with a tentative D call TRBD1 (5 bases). The CDR3 runs 13 residues. The V gene lost 3 bases and the J gene lost 8 bases, with 10 bases spanning the gap. The germline V gene has CDR1 KGHSH and CDR2 LQKENI. The CDR3 DNA follows: TGTGCCAGCTCACCTCGACAGACCGAAAAACTGTTTTTT. Translated: CASSPRQTEKLFF.

This clone was seen many times. V and J are TRBV3-1 (or the pseudogene TRBV3-2) and TRBJ2-7, with TRBD1 identical over 7 bases. J gave up 1 base and V 1 base, and 4 bases lay outside the gene matches. This CDR3 has 15 amino acids. The germline gives CDR1 LGHDT, CDR2 YNNKEL (reference sequence). The CDR3 nucleotides read TGTGCCAGCAGCCAAGTGTGGACAGGATCCTACGAGCAGTACTTC. Protein sequence: CASSQVWTGSYEQYF.

The gene calls are TRBV7-2 and TRBJ1-5, with TRBD1 matching 8 bases. The V and J ends lost 9 bases and 7 bases, in that order; junction bases with no gene match: 8. The CDR3 is 13 residues long. Germline assignment: CDR1 SGHTA and CDR2 FQGNSA. For the CDR3, the DNA is TGTGCCAGTGCGGGACAGGATCGGCAGCCCCAGCATTTT. This codes for CASAGQDRQPQHF.